The clone carrying this T cell receptor beta chain was counted at least ten times. Its antigen is currently unknown. RNA transcripts provided the source from which TCR beta CDR3 regions were amplified. Using the HTBI primer set, a first-round RT-PCR was run on the TCR CDR3. TCRdb fed the multiplex PCR reads into MiXCR, producing one record per CDR3 protein. This table holds roughly 240,000 distinct CDR3 sequences, around 26% found once. The data originate from a study of T cells in Graves' hyperthyroidism and ophthalmopathy. Among ophthalmopathy patients, the Clinical Activity Score reached at least 3, the NOSPECS grade reached at least 4, and duration remained under 3 months. Using more than 7.5 ml of fresh peripheral blood, PBMCs were prepared. The study, taken as a whole, reports: Clonotypes that were expanded in thyroid above 0.001 mostly appeared in blood too. By a 13 V-J model, ophthalmopathy was set apart from stable hyperthyroidism.

This TCR derives from a woman aged 35 to 49 with Graves' ophthalmopathy. Sequenced: blood.

The CDR3 nucleotides read TGTGCCATCAGTGAGCATCAAAGGGAGGCGGGGGAGCTGTTTTTT. It translates to CAISEHQREAGELFF. This chain connects TRBV10-3 to TRBJ2-2; tentative D call: TRBD2 (6 bases). V was shortened by 2 bases and J by 8 bases, with 15 bases between the two germline ends. Germline CDR1 and CDR2: ENHRY and SYGVKD. The CDR3 loop spans 15 amino acids.